Listed below are T cell receptor beta chains from one sample, sequenced in a study of vaccination and CD4 T cells after COVID-19. Each CDR3 protein is one row after TCRdb ran MiXCR on the PCR reads. This sample has 5,800 or so distinct CDR3 sequences, with around 34% found just once. No antigen has been identified for these receptors. Sequenced material: CD4+ T cells from blood, cultured in vitro. Receptor source: a human donor in good health. Each CDR3 is given with its conserved first and last residue. D genes are given only for firm matches. Some rows mark clone size as missing; the rest say once, few, many or name a class of expanded clone.

V gene: TRBV6-1
J gene: TRBJ2-7
clone size: .
D gene: .
CDR3 protein: CASGRVGGGSAYEQYF
CDR3 DNA: TGTGCCAGCGGTCGTGTGGGGGGAGGTTCGGCCTACGAGCAGTACTTC

V gene: TRBV20-1
J gene: TRBJ2-5
clone size: few
D gene: .
CDR3 protein: CSARDPWVEETQYF
CDR3 DNA: TGCAGTGCTAGAGATCCATGGGTGGAAGAGACCCAGTACTTC

V gene: TRBV7-9
J gene: TRBJ2-5
clone size: .
D gene: .
CDR3 protein: CASSLESPQYF
CDR3 DNA: TGTGCCAGCAGCTTAGAATCTCCCCAGTACTTC

V gene: TRBV20-1
J gene: TRBJ1-5
clone size: medium-sized
D gene: .
CDR3 protein: CSAPTSGDYSNQPQHF
CDR3 DNA: TGCAGTGCTCCTACTAGTGGGGATTATAGCAATCAGCCCCAGCATTTT

V gene: TRBV24-1
J gene: TRBJ2-3
clone size: .
D gene: .
CDR3 protein: CATSDPRTPPDTQYF
CDR3 DNA: TGTGCCACCAGTGATCCCAGGACACCACCCGACACGCAGTATTTT

V gene: TRBV20-1
J gene: TRBJ2-3
clone size: .
D gene: TRBD2
CDR3 protein: CSARRLAGGFSTDTQYF
CDR3 DNA: TGCAGTGCTAGGAGACTAGCGGGAGGATTTAGCACAGATACGCAGTATTTT

V gene: TRBV27
J gene: TRBJ2-3
clone size: .
D gene: TRBD2
CDR3 protein: CASSSLTSGRVTDTQYF
CDR3 DNA: TGTGCCAGCAGTTCATTGACTAGCGGGAGGGTCACAGATACGCAGTATTTT

V gene: TRBV7-9
J gene: TRBJ2-5
clone size: .
D gene: TRBD2
CDR3 protein: CASSLDISGRETQYF
CDR3 DNA: TGTGCCAGCAGCTTAGATATTAGCGGGAGAGAGACCCAGTACTTC

V gene: TRBV20-1
J gene: TRBJ2-7
clone size: .
D gene: .
CDR3 protein: CSARVFWPTYEQYF
CDR3 DNA: TGCAGTGCTAGAGTTTTCTGGCCAACCTACGAGCAGTACTTC

V gene: TRBV11-2
J gene: TRBJ2-3
clone size: few
D gene: .
CDR3 protein: CASSLGELGSRDTQYF
CDR3 DNA: TGTGCCAGCAGCTTAGGGGAACTAGGAAGTAGAGATACGCAGTATTTT

V gene: TRBV6-2/TRBV6-3
J gene: TRBJ1-5
clone size: few
D gene: .
CDR3 protein: CASSYDSPVSNQPQHF
CDR3 DNA: TGTGCCAGCAGTTATGACAGCCCTGTAAGTAATCAGCCCCAGCATTTT

V gene: TRBV20-1
J gene: TRBJ1-2
clone size: few
D gene: TRBD1
CDR3 protein: CSARGLVGQGNYGYTF
CDR3 DNA: TGCAGTGCTAGAGGGTTAGTAGGACAGGGGAATTATGGCTACACCTTC

V gene: TRBV6-1
J gene: TRBJ2-3
clone size: .
D gene: .
CDR3 protein: CASGRMGVSTDTQYF
CDR3 DNA: TGTGCCAGCGGCCGGATGGGTGTAAGCACAGATACGCAGTATTTT

V gene: TRBV30
J gene: TRBJ1-6
clone size: few
D gene: .
CDR3 protein: CAWSPNDISPLHF
CDR3 DNA: TGTGCCTGGAGCCCTAACGATATTTCACCCCTCCACTTT

V gene: TRBV19
J gene: TRBJ2-7
clone size: .
D gene: .
CDR3 protein: CASSGTSYEQYF
CDR3 DNA: TGTGCCAGTTCAGGGACCTCTTACGAGCAGTACTTC

V gene: TRBV27
J gene: TRBJ2-1
clone size: few
D gene: .
CDR3 protein: CASSGRLGALNEQFF
CDR3 DNA: TGTGCCAGCAGTGGAAGACTAGGGGCTCTCAATGAGCAGTTCTTC

V gene: TRBV20-1
J gene: TRBJ2-5
clone size: .
D gene: TRBD2
CDR3 protein: CSASGTWTSGSGGETQYF
CDR3 DNA: TGCAGTGCTAGTGGAACATGGACTAGCGGGAGCGGGGGAGAGACCCAGTACTTC

V gene: TRBV2
J gene: TRBJ2-6
clone size: .
D gene: .
CDR3 protein: CASRDSGANVLTF
CDR3 DNA: TGTGCCAGCAGAGACTCTGGGGCCAACGTCCTGACTTTC

V gene: TRBV5-6
J gene: TRBJ2-1
clone size: .
D gene: TRBD2
CDR3 protein: CASSTTTLGTRKIDEQFF
CDR3 DNA: TGTGCCAGCAGCACAACAACCCTCGGGACTAGGAAGATAGACGAGCAGTTCTTC

V gene: TRBV7-3
J gene: TRBJ2-1
clone size: .
D gene: TRBD2
CDR3 protein: CASSLGLQNGLAVSNEQFF
CDR3 DNA: TGTGCCAGCAGCTTAGGCCTGCAAAACGGACTAGCGGTCTCCAATGAGCAGTTCTTC

V gene: TRBV6-1
J gene: TRBJ2-3
clone size: .
D gene: .
CDR3 protein: CASSTGQRDTQYF
CDR3 DNA: TGTGCCAGCAGTACCGGACAGAGGGATACGCAGTATTTT

V gene: TRBV19
J gene: TRBJ2-3
clone size: few
D gene: .
CDR3 protein: CASNADDTDTQYF
CDR3 DNA: TGTGCCAGTAATGCTGACGACACAGATACGCAGTATTTT

V gene: TRBV28
J gene: TRBJ2-7
clone size: .
D gene: .
CDR3 protein: CASRGGGPSRHEQYF
CDR3 DNA: TGTGCCAGCAGGGGGGGAGGACCATCCCGCCACGAGCAGTACTTC

V gene: TRBV29-1
J gene: TRBJ2-1
clone size: medium-sized
D gene: .
CDR3 protein: CSAILGGNEQFF
CDR3 DNA: TGCAGCGCCATTTTAGGGGGCAATGAGCAGTTCTTC

V gene: TRBV7-3
J gene: TRBJ1-1
clone size: medium-sized
D gene: .
CDR3 protein: CASSLRGGGTEAFF
CDR3 DNA: TGTGCCAGCAGCCTCAGGGGTGGCGGCACTGAAGCTTTCTTT

V gene: TRBV20-1
J gene: TRBJ2-4
clone size: few
D gene: .
CDR3 protein: CSAREWESPHIQYF
CDR3 DNA: TGCAGTGCTAGAGAGTGGGAGTCCCCCCACATTCAGTACTTC

V gene: TRBV27
J gene: TRBJ1-2
clone size: .
D gene: TRBD1
CDR3 protein: CASSLLDRSNGYTF
CDR3 DNA: TGTGCCAGCAGTTTATTGGACAGGTCGAATGGCTACACCTTC

V gene: TRBV20-1
J gene: TRBJ2-7
clone size: few
D gene: TRBD2
CDR3 protein: CSAGGLAGFYQYF
CDR3 DNA: TGCAGTGCTGGGGGACTAGCGGGGTTCTACCAGTACTTC

V gene: TRBV7-2
J gene: TRBJ1-6
clone size: few
D gene: .
CDR3 protein: CASSLGAGGKRPLHF
CDR3 DNA: TGTGCCAGCAGCTTAGGAGCTGGGGGGAAGCGTCCCCTCCACTTT

V gene: TRBV6-1
J gene: TRBJ2-2
clone size: few
D gene: TRBD2
CDR3 protein: CASSPLAGLGTGELFF
CDR3 DNA: TGTGCCAGCAGTCCACTAGCGGGACTGGGCACCGGGGAGCTGTTTTTT

V gene: TRBV28
J gene: TRBJ2-3
clone size: few
D gene: TRBD2
CDR3 protein: CASSSLRGSTDTQYF
CDR3 DNA: TGTGCCAGCAGTTCCCTGCGGGGGAGCACAGATACGCAGTATTTT

V gene: TRBV19
J gene: TRBJ1-1
clone size: few
D gene: .
CDR3 protein: CASSISRNTEAFF
CDR3 DNA: TGTGCCAGTAGTATTAGCCGGAACACTGAAGCTTTCTTT

V gene: TRBV14
J gene: TRBJ2-7
clone size: few
D gene: TRBD1
CDR3 protein: CASSQARDRVNPYEQYF
CDR3 DNA: TGTGCCAGCAGCCAAGCCCGAGACAGGGTGAATCCTTACGAGCAGTACTTC

V gene: TRBV7-2
J gene: TRBJ1-1
clone size: .
D gene: TRBD1
CDR3 protein: CASSQRDRGIRNTEAFF
CDR3 DNA: TGTGCCAGCAGTCAACGGGACAGGGGGATTCGGAACACTGAAGCTTTCTTT

V gene: TRBV6-1
J gene: TRBJ2-3
clone size: few
D gene: TRBD2
CDR3 protein: CASSSLASGGDTQYF
CDR3 DNA: TGTGCCAGCAGCTCGTTGGCTAGCGGGGGGGATACGCAGTATTTT

V gene: TRBV20-1
J gene: TRBJ2-2
clone size: few
D gene: .
CDR3 protein: CSATPLRWAGDTGELFF
CDR3 DNA: TGCAGTGCCACCCCTTTAAGATGGGCAGGCGACACCGGGGAGCTGTTTTTT

V gene: TRBV6-4
J gene: TRBJ1-5
clone size: .
D gene: .
CDR3 protein: CASSFDGNQPQHF
CDR3 DNA: TGTGCCAGCAGCTTTGACGGGAATCAGCCCCAGCATTTT

V gene: TRBV19
J gene: TRBJ2-5
clone size: few
D gene: TRBD2
CDR3 protein: CASSLSGRARVETQYF
CDR3 DNA: TGTGCCAGTAGTCTGAGCGGGAGGGCCAGGGTGGAGACCCAGTACTTC

V gene: TRBV19
J gene: TRBJ1-5
clone size: few
D gene: TRBD1
CDR3 protein: CASSIRTGDQPQHF
CDR3 DNA: TGTGCCAGTAGTATCCGGACAGGGGATCAGCCCCAGCATTTT

V gene: TRBV5-1
J gene: TRBJ1-3
clone size: .
D gene: .
CDR3 protein: CASSLTDTGNTIYF
CDR3 DNA: TGCGCCAGCAGCTTGACCGACACTGGAAACACCATATATTTT

V gene: TRBV6-5
J gene: TRBJ1-2
clone size: few
D gene: .
CDR3 protein: CASSSLGTLSRGYGYTF
CDR3 DNA: TGTGCCAGCAGTTCCCTTGGGACACTTTCCCGGGGCTATGGCTACACCTTC

V gene: TRBV7-2
J gene: TRBJ2-3
clone size: few
D gene: .
CDR3 protein: CASSFRGGTADTQYF
CDR3 DNA: TGTGCCAGCAGCTTCCGTGGCGGGACAGCAGATACGCAGTATTTT

V gene: TRBV7-8
J gene: TRBJ2-3
clone size: medium-sized
D gene: .
CDR3 protein: CASSSLGGTSTDTQYF
CDR3 DNA: TGTGCCAGCAGCTCTCTGGGGGGCACGAGCACAGATACGCAGTATTTT

V gene: TRBV5-8
J gene: TRBJ1-6
clone size: few
D gene: .
CDR3 protein: CASSYLAGSYSPLHF
CDR3 DNA: TGTGCCAGCAGCTATCTAGCAGGGTCTTACTCACCCCTCCACTTT

V gene: TRBV7-9
J gene: TRBJ2-2
clone size: .
D gene: .
CDR3 protein: CASSHDSHRAGELFF
CDR3 DNA: TGTGCCAGCAGCCACGACAGCCACCGAGCCGGGGAGCTGTTTTTT

V gene: TRBV6-1
J gene: TRBJ1-1
clone size: .
D gene: TRBD1
CDR3 protein: CASIRDRATTEAFF
CDR3 DNA: TGTGCCAGCATCAGAGACAGGGCCACCACTGAAGCTTTCTTT

V gene: TRBV29-1
J gene: TRBJ2-7
clone size: once
D gene: TRBD2
CDR3 protein: CSVGGGDEQYF
CDR3 DNA: TGCAGCGTTGGGGGAGGGGACGAGCAGTACTTC

V gene: TRBV6-1
J gene: TRBJ2-1
clone size: .
D gene: TRBD2
CDR3 protein: CASSVAGASYNEQFF
CDR3 DNA: TGTGCCAGCAGTGTGGCGGGAGCTAGTTACAATGAGCAGTTCTTC

V gene: TRBV20-1
J gene: TRBJ2-6
clone size: .
D gene: TRBD2
CDR3 protein: CSARSGTSGTSGANVLTF
CDR3 DNA: TGCAGTGCTAGATCCGGGACTAGCGGGACCTCTGGGGCCAACGTCCTGACTTTC

V gene: TRBV5-8
J gene: TRBJ1-5
clone size: .
D gene: .
CDR3 protein: CASSLTGNQPQHF
CDR3 DNA: TGTGCCAGCAGCTTGACAGGCAATCAGCCCCAGCATTTT

V gene: TRBV24-1
J gene: TRBJ2-7
clone size: .
D gene: TRBD1
CDR3 protein: CATSDPGTAPYEQYF
CDR3 DNA: TGTGCCACCAGTGACCCCGGGACAGCCCCTTACGAGCAGTACTTC

V gene: TRBV30
J gene: TRBJ1-2
clone size: .
D gene: .
CDR3 protein: CAWNRDGHGYTF
CDR3 DNA: TGTGCCTGGAACAGGGATGGCCATGGCTACACCTTC

V gene: TRBV12-3/TRBV12-4
J gene: TRBJ2-7
clone size: few
D gene: TRBD1
CDR3 protein: CASSQQGTLSYEQYF
CDR3 DNA: TGTGCCAGCAGCCAACAGGGGACCCTCTCCTACGAGCAGTACTTC